This entry describes one T cell receptor beta chain. The antigen this receptor binds is unknown. Base qualities are not recorded, but no much larger clone differs from it by a single base. This CDR3 is also generated by other DNA sequences in the sample. In total, over 600 healthy bone marrow donors made up the cohort. Cohort members were all nominally healthy when sampled, although unrecorded immune exposures were likely present. The donor was CMV seropositive and belonged to the group of about 290 seropositive cohort members. A peripheral blood sample was collected from each donor, and TCR beta sequencing was performed on peripheral blood mononuclear cells. Genomic DNA extraction from the blood cell samples was performed with the Qiagen DNeasy Blood Extraction Kit. This specimen belongs to a study of cytomegalovirus exposure and HLA in healthy donors (dated by TCRdb to the late 2010s). With regard to the full study: In an earlier analysis of fewer than 750 of the donors, roughly 300 Gb of sequence data and 90 million to 120 million unique TCR beta sequences from approximately 180 million T cells were reported. An early release that covered fewer than 750 HLA-typed donors contained approximately 290 gigabases of sequencing data and approximately 85 million unique TCR sequences. Of the 300 to 400 genotyped donors, around 81% fell in the genetic ancestry cluster associated with self-reported Caucasian donors. The study aimed to test whether signatures of past pathogen exposure could be identified by cataloging public T cell receptors. The study profiled the T cell repertoires of fewer than 850 subjects by immunosequencing and related them to cytomegalovirus serostatus. In addition to the first cohort of 650 to 750 subjects, a separate validation cohort of about 120 different subjects was used. To predict cytomegalovirus infection status, the study combined high-throughput TCR immunosequencing, statistical association of individual TCRs with disease status, and machine learning. To study patterns of TCR occurrence, a later analysis re-analyzed previously published TCR beta repertoires from 650 to 750 donors and added high-resolution HLA genotyping. In the later analysis, no new phenotypic data were used to find candidate immune exposures; instead, reliance was placed on TCR beta sequences and their occurrence across donors. To decide whether each TCR beta V gene segment behaved as functional or pseudogenic, an earlier analysis of some 600 of the donors relied on high-throughput TCR beta sequencing. Alongside the repertoire data, information on donor age, sex, ethnicity and CMV serostatus was compiled. A later genetic analysis took genome-wide SNP genotypes for about 65% of the 666 donors and used that subset as a discovery cohort. All discovery cohort repertoires had been generated using a single sequencing platform. HLA typing covered class I and class II loci at four-digit resolution. Typing coverage varied by locus: about 620-630 donors for A, B, C, DRB1 and DQB1; roughly 510 for DQA1; approximately 610 for DPA1; approximately 470 for DPB1. Several DR-DQ haplotypes were handled as single units for association and clustering because linkage in the cohort was strong. On average, around 200,000 unique TCR beta nucleotide sequences were sequenced per donor among a few hundred genotyped donors of the cohort, with 15% to 20% of those sequences being non-productive. Results and caveats for the whole study, not just this receptor: Some IMGT-functional V segments, including TRBV6-2 and TRBV6-3, could not be distinguished by the 87-base-pair reads and were therefore excluded. A total of roughly 160 TCR beta chains were listed by the study as associated with cytomegalovirus. In a later genetic analysis, fewer N-insertions in productive TCRs were reported among donors in an Asian-associated ancestry cluster than the approximately 630-donor mean. An association between a missense DCLRE1C variant and V-gene and J-gene trimming of TCR beta chains was found in a later genetic analysis and replicated in an independent cohort. The classifier was reported to diagnose cytomegalovirus status with high specificity and sensitivity in both the original cohort and the validation cohort. The presence/absence analyses assumed that sequencing depth was roughly uniform across donors, and that assumption may not be true. A later analysis found that most CMV-associated TCR beta chains appeared HLA-restricted, with HLA associations seemingly driven largely by CMV exposure. A later analysis reported that several top co-occurrence clusters appeared linked to parvovirus B19, influenza, CMV and Epstein-Barr virus. In a later analysis, 15,000 to 20,000 TCR beta sequences were associated with specific HLA alleles at a false discovery rate of 0.05. A few of the identified cytomegalovirus-associated TCR beta chains were confirmed in vitro to be specific for cytomegalovirus antigens. Most TCR sequences were observed very rarely across donors, whereas some public TCRs were present in many individuals. A further reported finding was that TCR beta sequences accurately predicted the HLA-A and HLA-B alleles for most subjects in the first cohort. Only TCR beta chains were sequenced in this cohort, and the absence of alpha or paired-chain data limited detectable features. A cluster of highly shared sequence variants was judged likely to be a technical artifact of the sequencing pipeline. Because counts were too low, about 17 rarely observed V segments, including chromosome 9 orphons, were excluded from the earlier analysis of 500 to 700 of the donors. The only immune exposure information available for the cohort was CMV serostatus. Correlated functional status among segregating V segments might be attributable to linkage disequilibrium, but an unknown experimental factor could not be ruled out. According to the authors, the approach could potentially be generalized to other disease states and immunological phenotypes. An earlier analysis of 587 of the donors showed that most TCR beta V segments appeared in productive rearrangements either about 90% or about 30% of the time, which broadly matched IMGT annotations. When HLA alleles, especially DR and DQ, strongly co-occurred, attributing TCR associations to individual alleles was difficult. A later analysis found that HLA-associated TCR beta chains were more clonally expanded and had lower generation probabilities than equally common non-associated chains. Because some donors lacked HLA typing at each locus, the association tests relied only on the typed subset. In a later analysis, the rate of TCR association differed among HLA loci, with DRB1 alleles having the most associated TCRs and HLA-C alleles having the fewest.

The library was obtained by the immunoSEQ multiplex PCR assay. For the multiplex PCR, a mixture combining 60 forward primers for TCR Vbeta segments and 13 reverse primers for TCR Jbeta segments was used. The CDR3 region of rearranged TCR beta genes was amplified from genomic DNA by a multiplex PCR assay. The amplified TCR beta libraries were sequenced on the Illumina HiSeq System as 87-base-pair reads. Per the authors' processing: A later analysis tallied 75 million to 95 million unique TCR beta chains across the 666 repertoires, and some 10 million of those chains were shared by two or more donors. A nearest-neighbor algorithm error-corrected the raw reads and collapsed the reads into unique sequences, merging closely related sequences to remove PCR and sequencing errors. To assign V, D and J gene segments, CDR3 sequences were aligned to IMGT reference sequences. Each retained sequence needed at least a six-nucleotide match to both a V gene segment and a J gene segment. A rearrangement counted as productive if the CDR3 had no stop codons and remained in frame with V and J, and every other rearrangement counted as non-productive. CDR3 was defined by IMGT convention, running from the second conserved V-encoded cysteine to the conserved J-encoded phenylalanine. The earlier analysis of about 500 of the donors excluded sequences that lacked an unambiguous match to a single V gene segment. An earlier analysis of fewer than 650 of the donors classified V segments as functional when productive rearrangements were above 56.7% and as segregating when the standard deviation between donors was above 5%. To diagnose cytomegalovirus status from the catalog of TCR beta chain sequences, a statistical classification framework was built. V and J gene assignment, in a later analysis, came from comparing TCR nucleotide sequences with IMGT/GENE-DB human TR gene sequences. In a later analysis, CDR3 sequences and most-parsimonious VDJ recombination scenarios were assigned using the TCRdist pipeline. In a later analysis, each TCR beta chain was defined by its CDR3 amino acid sequence together with its V-gene family, and reads without a unique V-gene family were excluded. To address suspected cross-contamination and a sequencing artifact, a later analysis removed a few hundred highly shared, low-generation-probability nucleotide sequences. A later analysis calculated a clonal expansion index for each public chain from normalized within-repertoire ranks of inferred template counts. In a later analysis, generation probabilities were computed with a VDJ recombination model fitted to out-of-frame rearrangements, and the resulting probabilities were checked against IGoR. In a later analysis, hypergeometric tests were used to score TCR-TCR, TCR-HLA and TCR-CMV co-occurrence, with a repertoire-size bias correction applied to TCR pairs. In a later analysis, false discovery rates were estimated by permuting HLA or CMV assignments 20 times. In a later analysis, co-occurring TCRs were grouped using DBSCAN, with TCRdist sequence similarity added in when clustering inside HLA-allele-positive subsets. Co-occurrence clustering excluded repertoires with fewer than 30,000 or more than 120,000 public chains, plus five with anomalous nucleotide sharing. What TCRdb holds here is the immuneACCESS table cut down to in-frame rearrangements. Part of the clones is not present; checked against another copy, under half of the missing clones reflect an unresolved V gene, and the others are unexplained. V and J calls and clone size follow that table, whereas D and trimming were derived from the DNA. For this sample there are under 140,000 clones; 76% appear just once. Roughly 12% of the sample is taken by the ten largest.

Per the germline V gene, SGHTA is the CDR1 and FQGNSA is the CDR2. The CDR3 has 14 amino acids, counting the end cysteine and phenylalanine. The read is trimmed to its CDR3 DNA, 42 bases read in frame from base 1. V lost 3 bases and J lost 1 base; the stretch between them is 7 bases long. This chain is built from TRBV7-2 and TRBJ2-4; possibly the D gene is TRBD1, per 6 matching bases. Sequencing was carried out using PBMCs. This clonotype was obtained from a man under 40 in good health and CMV-seropositive. The CDR3 loop reads CASSFDRAKNIQYF. The nucleotide sequence is TGTGCCAGCAGCTTCGACAGGGCCAAAAACATTCAGTACTTC.